The present TCR beta chain was sequenced within a study of blood T cell repertoires in COVID-19. Study background: Italy, Spain and the United States were the sources of the convalescent and acute COVID-19 samples.

The CDR3 length is 12 residues. Per the germline V gene, CDR1 is SQVTM and CDR2 is ANQGSEA. Under the authors' procedure: Researchers report that nucleated cell counts were estimated from reference gene primer amplification. The data were produced by immunoSEQ multiplex PCR, yet TCRdb's version contains in-frame clones alone and is incomplete. V and J calls and clone size are those listed in that table; D and trimming were worked out from the DNA. Here the sample spans around 100,000 clones, roughly 69% being singletons. This sequence originates from an elderly man with acute or convalescent COVID-19. Source material: peripheral blood. The chain recombines TRBV29-1 with TRBJ2-3; D is possibly TRBD2 (6 bases). CDR3 protein: CSSREAGDTQYF. The DNA of the CDR3 is TGCAGTTCGAGGGAGGCGGGAGATACGCAGTATTTT.